This TCR beta chain was sequenced in a study of CD8+ T cells in alopecia areata. cDNA reverse transcribed from extracted RNA served as the sequencing template. Repertoires were generated with immunoSEQ multiplex PCR, while TCRdb's copy carries only in-frame clones and drops some. Among 120,000 or so clones listed, about three fifths were seen once. The treatment denotes: oral pan-JAK inhibitor, 5-10 mg twice daily. V lost 4 bases and J 6 bases, leaving 8 bases between the germline ends. The CDR3 is 11 residues long. The V gene's germline CDR1 is SGHDT and CDR2 YYEEEE. The sequencing used CD8+ T cells sorted from blood, collected at week 4, from a patient treated with tofacitinib. This sequence joins TRBV5-6 and TRBJ2-7; D possibly matches TRBD1 or TRBD2 (5 bases each). The sequence was obtained from a human donor with alopecia areata. The CDR3 bases are TGTGCCAGCAGCGGGGGACGCGAGCAGTACTTC. It encodes CASSGGREQYF.